A single sample is the source of the 19 T cell receptor beta chains below, sequenced in a study of cytotoxic CD8 clonotypes in ibrutinib-treated CLL. Libraries were prepared by immunoSEQ multiplex PCR; TCRdb keeps only in-frame clonotypes and omits some of them. The sample contains 60,000 to 70,000 clones, approximately 57% of which appear only once. Sample: PBMCs, taken after 12 months of ibrutinib treatment. These TCRs come from a human donor with chronic lymphocytic leukemia.

The J gene is TRBJ2-1, the V gene TRBV18; D ambiguous. CDR1 KGHSH and CDR2 LQKENI come from the germline V gene. The V end lost 1 base, the J end lost 9 bases, and 7 bases lay between the germline ends. This CDR3 has 12 residues. DNA of the CDR3: TGTGCCAGCTCACCACTACTGGGTGAGCAGTTCTTC. Translated, it gives CASSPLLGEQFF.

The gene calls are TRBV5-1 and TRBJ2-1, with 11 bases identical to TRBD2. Germline CDR1 SGHRS, CDR2 YFSETQ. CDR3 length equals 14 residues. With V trimmed by 9 bases and J by 3 bases, 5 bases remained unmatched. CDR3 sequence (DNA): TGCGCCACCAGACTAGCGGGGATCTACAATGAGCAGTTCTTC. Protein product: CATRLAGIYNEQFF.

This clone was picked up many times. This chain uses TRBV2 with TRBJ2-2, with 7 bases aligning to TRBD2. The CDR3 spans 13 residues. The V segment lost 4 bases and the J segment 5 bases; nucleotides outside the gene matches: 1. The germline gives CDR1 SNHLY, CDR2 FYNNEI. For the CDR3, the DNA is TGTGCCAGCAGTGTGGGGGGGACCGGGGAGCTGTTTTTT. This translates into CASSVGGTGELFF.

The V and J genes are TRBV11-3 and TRBJ1-3; 8 bases align to TRBD1. CDR1 is SGHNT, CDR2 YENEEA, per germline. With 5 bases clipped from V and 4 bases from J, the junction kept 7 bases outside the gene matches. This CDR3 spans 15 amino acids. The CDR3 loop reads CASSPGQGPGNTIYF. DNA for the CDR3: TGTGCCAGCAGCCCTGGACAGGGCCCCGGAAACACCATATATTTT.

The sample holds a few counts of this clone. The chain has TRBV27 and TRBJ1-5; possibly TRBD1 for D (6 bases). Germline loops: CDR1 MNHEY, CDR2 SMNVEV (reference sequence). Trimming stripped 3 bases from V and 0 bases from J, with 9 bases between. This CDR3 region has 15 residues. The CDR3 sequence: CASSFGGPSNQPQHF. CDR3 coding DNA: TGTGCCAGCAGTTTCGGGGGGCCTAGCAATCAGCCCCAGCATTTT.

The chain recombines TRBV2 with TRBJ2-2; 8 positions match TRBD1. Germline CDR1 SNHLY, CDR2 FYNNEI. The trim removed 9 bases at V and 6 bases at J, leaving 9 bases unmatched. The CDR3 covers 14 residues. The CDR3 reads CASTGTGLPGELFF. The CDR3 coding sequence is TGTGCCAGTACCGGGACAGGCCTTCCCGGGGAGCTGTTTTTT.

The chain combines TRBV25-1 with TRBJ1-6; D not resolved. Between the trimmed V and J ends, which lost 0 bases and 8 bases, there was a span of 5 bases. The CDR3 is 13 residues long. Germline V gives CDR1 MGHDK, CDR2 SYGVNS. The CDR3 loop reads CASSEYGDSPLHF. CDR3 nucleotides: TGTGCCAGCAGTGAATATGGGGATTCACCCCTCCACTTT.

This clone has at least ten counts. This chain connects TRBV5-1 to TRBJ2-7; TRBD1 aligns across 8 bases. The germline V gene has CDR1 SGHRS and CDR2 YFSETQ. Losses at the gene ends were 5 bases for V and 3 bases for J; bases not matched to a gene: 4. This CDR3 contains 13 residues. CDR3 protein: CASRQGEDYEQYV. The CDR3 nucleotides read TGCGCCAGCAGACAGGGGGAGGACTACGAGCAGTACGTC.

The gene calls are TRBV1 and TRBJ1-2; the table's D call of TRBD1 was not tested on the DNA. TRBV1 is annotated as a pseudogene. The CDR3 sequence is 16 residues long. CDR3 in DNA: TGCACCAGCAGCCATCACTTCATCCCACAGGTTAGTGGCTACACCTTC. Its translation: CTSSHHFIPQVSGYTF.

The chain joins TRBV5-1 to TRBJ1-1; 8 bases map to TRBD1. J lost 2 bases, V lost 4 bases, and 13 bases had no gene match. The V gene's germline CDR1 is SGHRS and CDR2 YFSETQ. The CDR3 is made up of 17 amino acids. CDR3 nucleotide sequence: TGCGCCAGCAGCCTAAAGACATCGACAGGGGCCAACACTGAAGCTTTCTTT. This codes for CASSLKTSTGANTEAFF.

This clone is a singleton in its sample. This chain connects TRBV28 to TRBJ2-1; D is ambiguous. There are 15 residues in the CDR3. Per germline, CDR1 MDHEN and CDR2 SYDVKM. The V and J ends lost 3 bases and 1 base respectively, with 10 bases between them. CDR3 in amino acids: CASSFPRSSYNEQFF. DNA for the CDR3: TGTGCCAGCAGTTTTCCGAGGAGTTCCTACAATGAGCAGTTCTTC. Variable domain in full (rest from reference TRBV28 and TRBJ2-1): DVKVTQSSRYLVKRTGEKVFLECVQDMDHENMFWYRQDPGLGLRLIYFSYDVKMKEKGDIPEGYSVSREKKERFSLILESASTNQTSMYLCASSFPRSSYNEQFFGPGTRLTVL.

This clone was recorded a few times. The chain uses TRBV18 and TRBJ2-3; D possibly uses TRBD1 or TRBD2 (6 bases each). Per germline, CDR1 KGHSH and CDR2 LQKENI. Deletions cut 1 base from V and 7 bases from J, with 18 bases between. The CDR3 length is 16 residues. The CDR3, as DNA: TGTGCCAGCTCACCACAGGACGGGGGCCAACCATATACGCAGTATTTT. As protein: CASSPQDGGQPYTQYF.

This clone showed up just a few times. Other DNA sequences within the sample encode an identical CDR3. The chain combines TRBV5-4 with TRBJ1-6; no firm D call. Deletions cut 0 bases from V and 7 bases from J, with 8 bases between. The CDR3 loop spans 14 amino acids. Germline V gene lookup returns CDR1 SGHNT and CDR2 YYREEE (reference sequence). The DNA of the CDR3 is TGTGCCAGCAGCTTGGGAGTGGAGAATTCACCCCTCCACTTT. It codes for CASSLGVENSPLHF. Using reference TRBV5-4 and TRBJ1-6 for the parts outside the CDR3, the full variable domain is ETGVTQSPTHLIKTRGQQVTLRCSSQSGHNTVSWYQQALGQGPQFIFQYYREEENGRGNFPPRFSGLQFPNYSSELNVNALELDDSALYLCASSLGVENSPLHFGNGTRLTVT.

In its sample, this clone was seen many times. This chain uses TRBV5-6 with TRBJ1-1, with unresolved D. This CDR3 is built from 12 residues. V lost 2 bases and J lost 6, with 8 bases in between. Germline values: CDR1 SGHDT, CDR2 YYEEEE. CDR3 loop: CASSFAPAEAFF. CDR3 bases: TGTGCCAGCAGCTTTGCCCCCGCTGAAGCTTTCTTT.

This clone was seen repeatedly, ten times or more. The rearrangement uses TRBV18 and TRBJ2-6; no firm D call. This CDR3 comprises 15 residues. Germline values: CDR1 KGHSH, CDR2 LQKENI. Trimming took 3 bases from V and 3 from J, leaving 9 bases between them. The CDR3 region is CASSPSRFGANVLTF. The DNA of the CDR3 is TGTGCCAGCTCACCCAGCAGGTTTGGGGCCAACGTCCTGACTTTC.

V gene TRBV2 combines with J gene TRBJ2-1; 7 bases match TRBD2. CDR1 SNHLY and CDR2 FYNNEI come from the germline V gene. V shed 4 bases, J shed 12 bases, and the junction held 3 bases outside the gene matches. This CDR3 has 11 amino acids. The CDR3 sequence: CASSVGGVQFF. The CDR3 bases are TGTGCCAGCAGTGTGGGAGGGGTGCAGTTCTTC.

A few counts support this clone. The CDR3 DNA is TGTGCCAGCAGGGACAGGGGCGGAAACGAAAAACTGTTTTTT. This codes for CASRDRGGNEKLFF. The chain employs TRBV6-5 and TRBJ1-4, with 9 nucleotides matching TRBD1. Per the germline V gene, CDR1 is MNHEY and CDR2 is SVGAGI. There are 14 residues in the CDR3. With 6 bases clipped from V and 8 bases from J, the junction kept 7 bases outside the gene matches.

This clone turned up a few times. This chain links TRBV28 with TRBJ1-2; 7 bases align to TRBD1. The CDR3 runs 17 residues. Germline V gene sequence: CDR1 MDHEN, CDR2 SYDVKM. V lost 3 bases and J lost 0; bases outside the gene matches: 10. The CDR3 DNA is TGTGCCAGCAGTTTGGGGACAGTACCTATAGCTAACTATGGCTACACCTTC. Its translation: CASSLGTVPIANYGYTF.

As concerns this clone: An end of the junction differs from the germline gene, which may be a read error. The V gene is TRBV2, the J gene TRBJ2-7; perhaps D is TRBD1 or TRBD2 (5 bases each). Germline loops: CDR1 SNHLY, CDR2 FYNNEI. The CDR3 is 13 amino acids. CDR3: CAGRDGRNYEQYF. The CDR3 nucleotides read TGTGCCGGCAGGGACGGACGGAACTACGAGCAGTACTTC.